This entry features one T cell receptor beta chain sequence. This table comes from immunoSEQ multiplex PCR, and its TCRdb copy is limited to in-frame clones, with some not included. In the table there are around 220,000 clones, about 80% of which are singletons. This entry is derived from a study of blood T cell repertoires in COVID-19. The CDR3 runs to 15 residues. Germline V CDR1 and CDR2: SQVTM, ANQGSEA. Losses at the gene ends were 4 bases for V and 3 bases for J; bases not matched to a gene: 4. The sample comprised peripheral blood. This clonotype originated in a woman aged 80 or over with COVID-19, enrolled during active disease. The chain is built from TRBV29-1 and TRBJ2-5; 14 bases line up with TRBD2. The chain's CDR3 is CSVGGLAGVEETQYF. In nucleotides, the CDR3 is TGCAGCGTTGGGGGACTAGCGGGGGTCGAAGAGACCCAGTACTTC. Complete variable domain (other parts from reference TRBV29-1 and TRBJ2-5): SAVISQKPSRDICQRGTSLTIQCQVDSQVTMMFWYRQQPGQSLTLIATANQGSEATYESGFVIDKFPISRPNLTFSTLTVSNMSPEDSSIYLCSVGGLAGVEETQYFGPGTRLLVL.